One sample yielded the 30 T cell receptor beta chains listed below, sequenced in a study of yellow fever vaccine responses in identical twins. TCRdb reprocessed the RT-PCR reads with MiXCR, giving one entry per CDR3 protein. The repertoire holds roughly 5,700 distinct CDR3 sequences, with 77% as singletons. The specimen comprised T cells from blood (PBMCs), unsorted or a sorted subset (not recorded which), sampled before or after yellow fever vaccination (not recorded which). These receptors all stem from a woman aged 18-30 years who received the yellow fever vaccine.

This clonotype was found a few times. This chain joins TRBV6-1 and TRBJ1-2; D might be TRBD1 (6 bases). The CDR3 length is 13 residues. CDR1 and CDR2 (germline): MNHNS, SASEGT. V shed 6 bases and J shed 5 bases, with 13 bases lying between them. CDR3 in amino acids: CASRTGAPYGYTF. For the CDR3, the DNA is TGTGCCAGCAGAACGGGGGCTCCATATGGCTACACCTTC.

The CDR3 spells CASSPLGDNEQFF. Here the CDR3 DNA reads TGTGCCAGCAGCCCCCTGGGCGACAATGAGCAGTTCTTC. V is TRBV7-9 and J is TRBJ2-1; unclear D gene. The germline V gene encodes CDR1 SEHNR and CDR2 FQNEAQ (reference sequence). The CDR3 sequence is 13 residues long. Trimming cost V 5 bases and J 5 bases, with 10 bases left between them.

The chain links TRBV12-3 or TRBV12-4 to TRBJ2-1; D tentatively reads TRBD1 or TRBD2 (5 bases each). V was trimmed by 7 bases and J by 15 bases, leaving 19 bases between them. CDR3 length: 12 amino acids. The DNA of the CDR3 is TGTGCCAGCACCAGGGAGAAGTACGCCCTGTTCTTC. Translation: CASTREKYALFF.

This clonotype was observed a few times. The rearrangement joins TRBV10-3 to TRBJ1-2; perhaps TRBD1 as D (6 bases). Trimming cost V 5 bases and J 3 bases, with 13 bases left between them. From germline, CDR1 is ENHRY and CDR2 SYGVKD. This CDR3 region has 14 residues. The CDR3 nucleotides read TGTGCCATCAGTTCTCAGGGGTCCGACTATGGCTACACCTTC. It specifies CAISSQGSDYGYTF.

The chain is built from TRBV2 and TRBJ2-7; 10 bases agree with TRBD2. Unmatched junction bases numbered 7, after V lost 4 bases and J lost 7 bases. Germline-derived CDR1 and CDR2 are SNHLY and FYNNEI. There are 14 residues in the CDR3. CDR3 DNA sequence: TGTGCCAGCAGTGGGCTAGCGGGAGTGGGGGAGCAGTACTTC. Its translation: CASSGLAGVGEQYF.

The rearrangement joins TRBV6-1 to TRBJ1-2, with D possibly matching TRBD1 (5 bases). Germline-derived CDR1 and CDR2 are MNHNS and SASEGT. The V end lost 5 bases, the J end lost 7 bases, and 14 bases lay between the germline ends. The CDR3 totals 13 residues. CDR3 protein: CASSQGTFGGYTF. CDR3 bases: TGTGCCAGCAGTCAAGGGACCTTCGGTGGCTACACCTTC.

The rearrangement links TRBV7-9 to TRBJ2-2; 7 positions agree with TRBD1. Trimming took 7 bases from V and 7 from J; bases not matched to a gene: 18. The germline CDR1 and CDR2 sequences are SEHNR and FQNEAQ (reference sequence). This CDR3 spans 17 amino acids. The CDR3 sequence: CASNRRGSDRVDGELFF. The CDR3 region has the DNA TGTGCCAGCAACAGACGGGGATCCGACAGGGTTGACGGGGAGCTGTTTTTT.

This chain joins TRBV5-6 and TRBJ2-7, with TRBD2 matching 7 bases. J gave up 4 bases and V 1 base, and 2 bases lay outside the gene matches. This CDR3 has 13 amino acids. Looked up from germline, CDR1 is SGHDT and CDR2 is YYEEEE. CDR3 in amino acids: CASSLYGGYEQYV. The CDR3 bases are TGTGCCAGCAGCTTGTACGGGGGGTACGAGCAGTACGTC.

The rearrangement links TRBV7-7 to TRBJ2-5, with D perhaps TRBD1 (5 bases). The germline V gene encodes CDR1 SSHAT and CDR2 FNYEAQ (reference sequence). The CDR3 runs to 15 residues. V lost 5 bases to trimming and J lost 5 bases, with 18 bases between them. The CDR3 DNA sequence: TGTGCCAGCAGCCCGGATTGGGGATCAGGGGAGACCCAGTACTTC. It encodes CASSPDWGSGETQYF.

The V call is TRBV29-1, the J call TRBJ1-3; no reliable D call. V dropped 4 bases and J dropped 2 bases, with 9 bases sitting between them. The CDR3 sequence is 13 residues long. The germline V gene encodes CDR1 SQVTM and CDR2 ANQGSEA. The CDR3 DNA sequence: TGCAGCGTTGCTGGAGGGACTGGAAACACCATATATTTT. Protein product: CSVAGGTGNTIYF.

V usage is TRBV11-1 and J usage is TRBJ2-7; TRBD1 matches at 7 bases. The J segment lost 11 bases and the V segment lost 4 bases, leaving 14 bases of the junction unmatched. Per germline, CDR1 SGHAT and CDR2 FQDESV (reference sequence). The CDR3 is made up of 14 amino acids. CDR3 sequence: CASSSPIRQGGKYF. CDR3 DNA sequence: TGTGCCAGCAGCTCTCCGATCCGACAGGGTGGAAAGTACTTC.

The chain uses TRBV12-3 or TRBV12-4 and TRBJ2-7; 8 bases map to TRBD2. This CDR3 is 13 amino acids long. Trimming took 6 bases from V and 6 from J; bases not matched to a gene: 7. The CDR3 bases are TGTGCCAGCAGCCCGACTAGCGTGGGCGAGCAGTACTTC. Translation: CASSPTSVGEQYF.

The J gene is TRBJ2-7, the V gene TRBV10-2, with a possible D match to TRBD2 (6 bases). CDR1 WSHSY and CDR2 SAAADI come from the germline V gene. The CDR3 is 15 amino acids. Trimming left V 2 bases short and J 1 base short, with 12 bases between. The CDR3 DNA reads TGCGCCAGCAGTGAGGGGGCAGGACTATCCTACGAGCAGTACTTC. This codes for CASSEGAGLSYEQYF.

DNA for the CDR3: TGTGCCAGCAGGAAATCTGGACAGGTTTTTACCGGGGAGCTGTTTTTT. It specifies CASRKSGQVFTGELFF. This sequence joins TRBV12-3 or TRBV12-4 and TRBJ2-2; 7 bases are a match to TRBD1. CDR3 length: 16 amino acids. The J segment lost 5 bases and the V segment lost 6 bases, leaving 12 bases of the junction unmatched.

V usage is TRBV15 and J usage is TRBJ2-7; D uncertain. The V gene lost 0 bases and the J gene lost 2 bases, with 11 bases spanning the gap. The length of the CDR3 is 15 residues. Germline CDR1 LNHNV, CDR2 YYDKDF (reference sequence). CDR3 in amino acids: CATSRDKAETYEQYF. The CDR3 DNA sequence: TGTGCCACCAGCAGAGATAAGGCGGAGACCTACGAGCAGTACTTC.

The chain is built from TRBV11-1 and TRBJ2-7, with D possibly being TRBD2 (6 bases). In germline, CDR1 is SGHAT, CDR2 FQDESV (reference sequence). There are 13 residues in the CDR3. Trimming cost V 4 bases and J 3 bases, with 10 bases left between them. CDR3 in amino acids: CASSSDYLYEQYF. In DNA form, the CDR3 reads TGTGCCAGCAGCTCGGACTATCTCTACGAGCAGTACTTC.

Concerning this clonotype itself: One end of the junction is discordant with germline, which a read error may explain. This CDR3 reads CSASGQGNIYGHTF. CDR3 nucleotide sequence: TGCAGTGCTAGCGGCCAGGGGAACATCTATGGCCACACCTTC. The gene calls are TRBV20-1 and TRBJ1-2; D is possibly TRBD1 (6 bases). The CDR3 is 14 amino acids. In germline, CDR1 is DFQATT, CDR2 SNEGSKA (reference sequence).

The chain has TRBV18 and TRBJ2-3; tentative D call: TRBD2 (5 bases). This CDR3 has 14 residues. V was pared by 3 bases and J by 0 bases, with 7 bases between. Germline V lookup: CDR1 KGHSH, CDR2 LQKENI. The CDR3 sequence: CASSPRRSTDTQYF. CDR3 nucleotides: TGTGCCAGCTCACCGAGGAGGAGCACAGATACGCAGTATTTT.

Here the CDR3 DNA reads TGTGCTAGTGGTTCACCTAGCGGGATATCCTACAATGAGCAGTTCTTC. It yields the protein CASGSPSGISYNEQFF. The chain couples TRBV12-5 to TRBJ2-1; TRBD2 aligns across 9 bases. Germline loops: CDR1 LGHNT, CDR2 FRNRAP. The V gene end was trimmed by 4 bases and the J gene end by 1 base; junction bases not matched to a gene: 5. The CDR3 totals 16 residues. The whole variable domain, remainder taken from reference TRBV12-5 and TRBJ2-1, is DARVTQTPRHKVTEMGQEVTMRCQPILGHNTVFWYRQTMMQGLELLAYFRNRAPLDDSGMPKDRFSAEMPDATLATLKIQPSEPRDSAVYFCASGSPSGISYNEQFFGPGTRLTVL.

V usage is TRBV29-1 and J usage is TRBJ1-1; D is uncertain. The CDR3 runs 12 residues. From germline, CDR1 is SQVTM and CDR2 ANQGSEA. With 3 bases removed from V and 0 bases from J, the gap between germline ends came to 5 bases. The CDR3, as DNA: TGCAGCGTTGACAGATTGAACACTGAAGCTTTCTTT. Its translation is CSVDRLNTEAFF.

This rearrangement joins TRBV29-1 to TRBJ1-1; D call uncertain. The V gene's germline CDR1 is SQVTM and CDR2 ANQGSEA. The CDR3 sequence is 13 residues long. Trimming left V 4 bases short and J 0 bases short, with 9 bases between. CDR3 in amino acids: CSVGGTMNTEAFF. In DNA form, the CDR3 reads TGCAGCGTTGGTGGCACCATGAACACTGAAGCTTTCTTT.

The chain joins TRBV18 to TRBJ1-5, with D hard to call. Trimming stripped 6 bases from V and 10 bases from J, with 19 bases between. The CDR3 sequence is 14 residues long. Germline assignment: CDR1 KGHSH and CDR2 LQKENI. CDR3 DNA: TGTGCCAGCTCGCAAGGTAGGCCGAGGTTACCCCAGCATTTT. It is translated as CASSQGRPRLPQHF.

V gene TRBV12-3 or TRBV12-4 combines with J gene TRBJ2-7, with D perhaps TRBD1 (5 bases). Between the trimmed V and J ends, which lost 8 bases and 3 bases, there was a span of 11 bases. The CDR3 is 12 residues long. CDR3 amino acids: CASLGTGYEQYF. The CDR3 nucleotides read TGTGCCAGCTTAGGAACAGGCTACGAGCAGTACTTC.

This sequence joins TRBV12-3 or TRBV12-4 and TRBJ1-4, with D unclear. The V end was cut by 3 bases, the J end by 5 bases, with 10 bases between. There are 14 residues in the CDR3. CDR3: CASSLRRSNEKLFF. The CDR3 DNA is TGTGCCAGCAGTTTGAGGCGATCGAATGAAAAACTGTTTTTT.

V and J are TRBV29-1 and TRBJ2-1; D might be TRBD2 (6 bases). This CDR3 region has 14 residues. V lost 3 bases, J lost 7 bases, and 16 bases lay in between. Germline V CDR1 and CDR2: SQVTM, ANQGSEA. Here the CDR3 DNA reads TGCAGCGTTGAGGTGCCGCGGGGACGAAATGAGCAGTTCTTC. Translating gives CSVEVPRGRNEQFF.

This clonotype was found a few times. This chain links TRBV7-6 with TRBJ1-4, with D possibly matching TRBD1 (6 bases). Deletions cut 5 bases from V and 7 bases from J, with 11 bases between. CDR3 length: 13 residues. Germline values: CDR1 SGHVS, CDR2 FNYEAQ. The CDR3 region is CASSPRGGEKLFF. CDR3 nucleotides: TGTGCCAGCAGCCCAAGGGGGGGTGAAAAACTGTTTTTT.

The V call is TRBV4-2, the J call TRBJ2-7, with a tentative D call TRBD1 (5 bases). Germline CDR1 and CDR2: LGHNA and YNFKEQ. Trimming pared 1 base from V and 4 bases from J, leaving 17 bases between. The CDR3 covers 16 residues. Written as DNA, the CDR3 is TGTGCCAGCAGCCAAGCAGTGGGGCCAAGTGGGTACGAGCAGTACTTC. Protein product: CASSQAVGPSGYEQYF.

Only a few counts were recorded for this clonotype. The chain employs TRBV29-1 and TRBJ2-3; 7 nucleotides match TRBD2. CDR1 SQVTM and CDR2 ANQGSEA come from the germline V gene. The CDR3 runs to 13 residues. After removal of 3 bases from V and 8 bases from J, the junction contained 8 bases not matched to a gene. The CDR3: CSVEAGVGGTQYF. The CDR3 coding sequence is TGCAGCGTTGAGGCGGGAGTGGGTGGTACGCAGTATTTT.

The chain joins TRBV27 to TRBJ2-2, with 8 positions matching TRBD1. This CDR3 has 15 amino acids. V was pared by 7 bases and J by 7 bases, with 11 bases of the junction left unmatched. Germline V CDR1 and CDR2: MNHEY, SMNVEV (reference sequence). The CDR3 sequence is CASTYSGTGNGELFF. CDR3 nucleotides: TGTGCCAGCACCTATAGTGGGACAGGAAACGGGGAGCTGTTTTTT.

This clonotype was counted a few times. The V call is TRBV11-3, the J call TRBJ2-7; D unclear. The CDR3 length is 13 residues. Trimming took 6 bases from V and 1 from J, leaving 10 bases between them. In germline, CDR1 is SGHNT, CDR2 YENEEA. The CDR3 loop reads CASRSAGSYEQYF. The DNA of the CDR3 is TGTGCCAGCAGATCCGCAGGATCCTACGAGCAGTACTTC.